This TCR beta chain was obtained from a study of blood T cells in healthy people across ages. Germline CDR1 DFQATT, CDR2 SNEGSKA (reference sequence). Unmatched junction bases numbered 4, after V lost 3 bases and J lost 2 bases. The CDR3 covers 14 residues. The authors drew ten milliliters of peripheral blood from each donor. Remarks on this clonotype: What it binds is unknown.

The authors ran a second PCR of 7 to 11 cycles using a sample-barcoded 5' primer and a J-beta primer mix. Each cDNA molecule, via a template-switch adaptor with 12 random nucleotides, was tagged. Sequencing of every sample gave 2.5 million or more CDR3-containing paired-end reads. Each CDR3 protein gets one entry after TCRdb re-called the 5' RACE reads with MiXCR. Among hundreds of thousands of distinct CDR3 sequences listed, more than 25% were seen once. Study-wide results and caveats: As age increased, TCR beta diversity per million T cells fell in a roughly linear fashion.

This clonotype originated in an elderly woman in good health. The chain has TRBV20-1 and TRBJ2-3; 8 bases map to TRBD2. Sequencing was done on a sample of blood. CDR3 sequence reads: CSASRGGNTDTQYF. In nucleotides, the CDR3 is TGCAGTGCTAGTCGGGGGGGGAACACAGATACGCAGTATTTT.